The 25 T cell receptor beta chains presented below share a single source sample, sequenced in a study of shared T cell receptors in the human thymus. Profiling relied on immunoSEQ multiplex PCR, and the TCRdb table lists in-frame clones only, not all of them. This table has some 720,000 clones, roughly 90% appearing once. The sample also formed part of further work on human thymus T cells.

Source material: thymocytes. The origin of the receptors is a boy younger than two with a congenital heart defect.

The V call is TRBV2, the J call TRBJ1-5; unclear D gene. The CDR3 loop spans 17 amino acids. V was clipped by 4 bases and J by 2 bases, with 18 bases between them. Germline CDR1 SNHLY, CDR2 FYNNEI. CDR3 bases: TGTGCCAGCAGTGGTCGGGAAGGAGGCGATGGCAATCAGCCCCAGCATTTT. Its translation: CASSGREGGDGNQPQHF.

The V and J genes are TRBV7-2 and TRBJ2-7; D perhaps matches TRBD2 (5 bases). The length of the CDR3 is 15 residues. The V and J ends lost 5 bases and 0 bases respectively, with 14 bases between them. Germline V gives CDR1 SGHTA, CDR2 FQGNSA. The CDR3 bases are TGTGCCAGCAGCGGTTGGAGGATGGACTCCTACGAGCAGTACTTC. Protein sequence: CASSGWRMDSYEQYF.

The chain links TRBV5-6 to TRBJ2-7; D not certain. Trimming shortened V by 4 bases and J by 3 bases, and 14 bases separated the two germline ends. In germline, CDR1 is SGHDT, CDR2 YYEEEE. The CDR3 is made up of 14 amino acids. CDR3 protein: CASSVGTAVYEQYF. The CDR3 bases are TGTGCCAGCAGCGTGGGCACGGCGGTCTACGAGCAGTACTTC.

V and J are TRBV4-1 and TRBJ2-2; D is unclear. Per germline, CDR1 MGHRA and CDR2 YSYEKL. This CDR3 comprises 18 residues. V lost 0 bases to trimming and J lost 3 bases, with 17 bases between them. This CDR3 reads CASSQERKTRTHTGELFF. The CDR3 DNA sequence: TGCGCCAGCAGCCAAGAAAGGAAGACTCGAACTCACACCGGGGAGCTGTTTTTT.

The V gene is TRBV5-1, the J gene TRBJ2-1; 9 bases line up with TRBD2. Germline V gives CDR1 SGHRS, CDR2 YFSETQ. Trimming took 2 bases from V and 3 from J; bases not matched to a gene: 15. This CDR3 has 19 residues. The CDR3 DNA sequence: TGCGCCAGCAGCTTACGGGGGTGGGTAGCGGGAGCCAGCTACAATGAGCAGTTCTTC. This gives the protein CASSLRGWVAGASYNEQFF.

The genes are TRBV5-1 and TRBJ2-1; 15 bases fit TRBD2. With V trimmed by 0 bases and J by 7 bases, 8 bases remained unmatched. The germline V gene encodes CDR1 SGHRS and CDR2 YFSETQ. The CDR3 runs to 18 residues. CDR3 sequence reads: CASSLVGLAGGKANEQFF. DNA of the CDR3: TGCGCCAGCAGCTTGGTTGGACTAGCGGGAGGGAAAGCAAATGAGCAGTTCTTC.

The sample holds one count of this clone. The genes are TRBV19 and TRBJ2-2, with 13 bases lining up with TRBD2. J gave up 4 bases and V 8 bases, and 13 bases lay outside the gene matches. The CDR3 has 18 amino acids. The germline V gene has CDR1 LNHDA and CDR2 SQIVND (reference sequence). CDR3 nucleotide sequence: TGTGCCAGTTCCGGACTAGCGGGAGACATACGTAGCACCGGGGAGCTGTTTTTT. It translates to CASSGLAGDIRSTGELFF. The complete variable domain, with remaining parts taken from reference TRBV19 and TRBJ2-2, reads DGGITQSPKYLFRKEGQNVTLSCEQNLNHDAMYWYRQDPGQGLRLIYYSQIVNDFQKGDIAEGYSVSREKKESFPLTVTSAQKNPTAFYLCASSGLAGDIRSTGELFFGEGSRLTVL.

This sequence joins TRBV5-6 and TRBJ2-7, with 8 bases matching TRBD2. J gave up 4 bases and V 4 bases, and 7 bases lay outside the gene matches. Germline lookup yields CDR1 SGHDT and CDR2 YYEEEE. CDR3 length: 14 amino acids. CDR3 nucleotides: TGTGCCAGCAGCCAGCCGGGACTAGGATACGAGCAGTACTTC. It codes for CASSQPGLGYEQYF.

The genes are TRBV27 and TRBJ2-1; TRBD2 agrees at 9 bases. CDR3 length: 16 amino acids. CDR1 is MNHEY and CDR2 is SMNVEV in the germline V gene (reference sequence). V was clipped by 5 bases and J by 2 bases; unmatched bases: 7. In DNA, the CDR3 is TGTGCCAGCAGTCCCTGGGTAGCGGGAGCCTACAATGAGCAGTTCTTC. Amino acids: CASSPWVAGAYNEQFF.

This chain connects TRBV5-5 to TRBJ2-7; TRBD1 is a possible D gene (5 bases). This CDR3 comprises 13 residues. The germline V gene has CDR1 SGHKS and CDR2 YYEKEE (reference sequence). V lost 4 bases and J lost 1, with 9 bases in between. This chain's CDR3 is CASSLDISYEQYF. DNA of the CDR3: TGTGCCAGCAGCCTGGACATTTCCTACGAGCAGTACTTC. The variable domain in full, with the rest retrieved from reference TRBV5-5 and TRBJ2-7, is DAGVTQSPTHLIKTRGQQVTLRCSPISGHKSVSWYQQVLGQGPQFIFQYYEKEERGRGNFPDRFSARQFPNYSSELNVNALLLGDSALYLCASSLDISYEQYFGPGTRLTVT.

This chain links TRBV7-2 with TRBJ2-3; 10 nucleotides agree with TRBD2. CDR3 size: 16 residues. V lost 1 base to trimming and J lost 2 bases; unmatched junction nucleotides: 3. In germline, CDR1 is SGHTA, CDR2 FQGNSA. CDR3 DNA sequence: TGTGCCAGCAGCTTAGAACTAGCGGGACACACAGATACGCAGTATTTT. Residues: CASSLELAGHTDTQYF.

The chain uses TRBV25-1 and TRBJ1-4; D call uncertain. Germline CDR1 MGHDK, CDR2 SYGVNS. The CDR3 loop spans 16 amino acids. V shed 1 base and J shed 4 bases, with 13 bases lying between them. The CDR3 coding sequence is TGTGCCAGCAGTGAATTAGACGGGAGGGATAATGAAAAACTGTTTTTT. Encoded protein: CASSELDGRDNEKLFF.

The rearrangement uses TRBV28 and TRBJ1-4, with TRBD1 matching over 7 bases. V shed 2 bases, J shed 5 bases, and the junction held 11 bases outside the gene matches. CDR1 and CDR2 (germline): MDHEN, SYDVKM. The CDR3 length is 17 residues. The DNA of the CDR3 is TGTGCCAGCAGTTTAGGACAGGAAGGTCAATCGAATGAAAAACTGTTTTTT. Translation gives CASSLGQEGQSNEKLFF.

This chain links TRBV25-1 with TRBJ1-1, with a weak D call TRBD1 (6 bases). The germline V and J ends were trimmed by 2 bases and 1 base, with 14 bases remaining between them. Germline V gene lookup returns CDR1 MGHDK and CDR2 SYGVNS. This CDR3 is built from 16 residues. CDR3 amino acids: CASSEPRSRGNTEAFF. The CDR3 bases are TGTGCCAGCAGTGAACCCCGTTCCAGGGGGAACACTGAAGCTTTCTTT.

J is TRBJ2-2 and V is TRBV14, with TRBD1 matching 7 bases. The junction had 7 bases not matched to a gene; V was cut back by 5 bases and J by 1 base. The CDR3 is 16 amino acids. Germline CDR1 SGHDN, CDR2 FVKESK. In nucleotides, the CDR3 is TGTGCCAGCAGCAAGCAGACAGGGAAGAACACCGGGGAGCTGTTTTTT. It specifies CASSKQTGKNTGELFF.

This clone was seen a few times. This rearrangement joins TRBV5-8 to TRBJ1-3, with a possible D match to TRBD1 (5 bases). Between the trimmed V and J ends, which lost 0 bases and 0 bases, there was a span of 19 bases. Germline V gene sequence: CDR1 SGHTS, CDR2 YDEGEE. This CDR3 region has 19 residues. For the CDR3, the DNA is TGTGCCAGCAGCTTGGAGGAACCGGAGGGGCAGAGCTCTGGAAACACCATATATTTT. The encoded protein is CASSLEEPEGQSSGNTIYF.

The rearrangement joins TRBV15 to TRBJ1-5; TRBD1 might be the D (5 bases). Trimming pared 0 bases from V and 3 bases from J, leaving 6 bases between. This CDR3 is 14 amino acids long. Germline V gives CDR1 LNHNV, CDR2 YYDKDF (reference sequence). In DNA, the CDR3 is TGTGCCACCAGCAGAGACAGGGTCAATCAGCCCCAGCATTTT. It specifies CATSRDRVNQPQHF.

This chain joins TRBV7-2 and TRBJ2-1, with 14 positions matching TRBD2. The V and J ends lost 2 bases and 5 bases, in that order; junction bases with no gene match: 2. CDR1 and CDR2 (germline): SGHTA, FQGNSA. The CDR3 runs 16 residues. In DNA form, the CDR3 reads TGTGCCAGCAGCTTACCGACTAGCGGGAGGGACAATGAGCAGTTCTTC. Translation: CASSLPTSGRDNEQFF.

The J gene is TRBJ2-2, the V gene TRBV9, with a tentative D call TRBD1 (6 bases). Deletions cut 0 bases from V and 3 bases from J, with 15 bases between. There are 17 residues in the CDR3. In germline, CDR1 is SGDLS, CDR2 YYNGEE. The CDR3: CASSVEGVSSHTGELFF. The CDR3 nucleotides read TGTGCCAGCAGCGTAGAGGGGGTCTCCTCACACACCGGGGAGCTGTTTTTT.

This chain links TRBV7-3 with TRBJ2-7; a weak D match, TRBD1 (6 bases). The CDR3 spans 16 residues. Germline CDR1 is SGHTA and CDR2 is FQGTGA. Trimming removed 2 bases at V and 1 base at J, with 15 bases between. CDR3 DNA sequence: TGTGCCAGCAGCTTAGGTCCCAGGGGCCAGTCCTACGAGCAGTACTTC. This encodes CASSLGPRGQSYEQYF. The complete variable domain, with remaining parts taken from reference TRBV7-3 and TRBJ2-7, reads GAGVSQTPSNKVTEKGKYVELRCDPISGHTALYWYRQSLGQGPEFLIYFQGTGAADDSGLPNDRFFAVRPEGSVSTLKIQRTERGDSAVYLCASSLGPRGQSYEQYFGPGTRLTVT.

The chain recombines TRBV14 with TRBJ2-1; TRBD2 aligns across 8 bases. CDR3 length equals 16 residues. CDR1 is SGHDN, CDR2 FVKESK, per germline. V was pared by 1 base and J by 5 bases, with 7 bases of the junction left unmatched. CDR3 sequence: CASSQGRSGDHNEQFF. DNA for the CDR3: TGTGCCAGCAGCCAAGGCCGTAGCGGGGACCACAATGAGCAGTTCTTC. Using reference TRBV14 and TRBJ2-1 for the parts outside the CDR3, the full variable domain is EAGVTQFPSHSVIEKGQTVTLRCDPISGHDNLYWYRRVMGKEIKFLLHFVKESKQDESGMPNNRFLAERTGGTYSTLKVQPAELEDSGVYFCASSQGRSGDHNEQFFGPGTRLTVL.

This clone was counted once. The rearrangement uses TRBV7-2 and TRBJ1-5; D perhaps matches TRBD1 (6 bases). This CDR3 spans 12 amino acids. Looked up from germline, CDR1 is SGHTA and CDR2 is FQGNSA. V shed 8 bases and J shed 6 bases, with 11 bases lying between them. The CDR3 protein is CASGTGTQPQHF. The CDR3 region has the DNA TGTGCCAGCGGCACAGGGACTCAGCCCCAGCATTTT.

The CDR3 DNA is TGTGCCTGCAAGGGACTAGCGGTTTACAATGAGCAGTTCTTC. Residues: CACKGLAVYNEQFF. The V and J genes are TRBV30 and TRBJ2-1; 11 bases map to TRBD2. Germline V gene lookup returns CDR1 GTSNPN and CDR2 SVGIG (reference sequence). V dropped 6 bases and J dropped 4; count of bases not matched to a gene: 5. The CDR3 covers 14 residues.

The chain links TRBV18 to TRBJ2-1, with 14 bases aligning to TRBD2. CDR1 and CDR2 from the germline V gene are KGHSH and LQKENI. This CDR3 spans 19 amino acids. Trimming removed 4 bases from V and 0 bases from J; junction bases left unmatched: 8. As DNA, the CDR3 is TGTGCCAGCTCACGACGGACTAGCGGGAGGCGAATCTCCTACAATGAGCAGTTCTTC. It specifies CASSRRTSGRRISYNEQFF.

This chain joins TRBV7-6 and TRBJ2-2; TRBD1 agrees at 11 bases. Germline V gene data show CDR1 as SGHVS and CDR2 as FNYEAQ. The CDR3 totals 16 residues. The V gene end was trimmed by 6 bases and the J gene end by 5 bases; junction bases not matched to a gene: 8. The CDR3 nucleotides are TGTGCCAGCAGGGGTCTCGGACAGGGGGCGACCGGGGAGCTGTTTTTT. Translated, it gives CASRGLGQGATGELFF. The variable domain in full, with the rest retrieved from reference TRBV7-6 and TRBJ2-2, is GAGVSQSPRYKVTKRGQDVALRCDPISGHVSLYWYRQALGQGPEFLTYFNYEAQQDKSGLPNDRFSAERPEGSISTLTIQRTEQRDSAMYRCASRGLGQGATGELFFGEGSRLTVL.